The 20 T cell receptor beta chains below were found in one sample sequenced in a study of T-cell memory formation after mild COVID-19. TCRdb reprocessed the 5' RACE reads via MiXCR and lists one record per CDR3 protein. Here the sample spans hundreds of thousands of distinct CDR3 sequences, roughly 8.2% being singletons. What was sequenced was PBMCs or a T cell subset sorted from them (not recorded which). These receptors were obtained from a man younger than 35 who had mild COVID-19 (a few samples of this study predate the infection). Cell type and time point are not known.

This clonotype has only a few counts. The chain employs TRBV2 and TRBJ1-1; D ambiguous. V shed 4 bases and J shed 8 bases, with 8 bases lying between them. Germline-derived CDR1 and CDR2 are SNHLY and FYNNEI. The CDR3 has 11 residues. CDR3 nucleotides: TGTGCCAGCAGTGTTACGAGGGAAGCTTTCTTT. Translated: CASSVTREAFF.

This clonotype turned up a few times. CDR3 region: CASSLVSGAGGELFF. The CDR3 DNA is TGTGCCAGCAGCTTGGTTTCAGGGGCCGGCGGGGAGCTGTTTTTT. V is TRBV11-2 and J is TRBJ2-2, with D tentatively TRBD1 (6 bases). The CDR3 length is 15 residues. Trimming took 3 bases from V and 7 from J, leaving 15 bases between them. Germline assignment: CDR1 SGHAT and CDR2 FQNNGV. Variable domain in full (rest from reference TRBV11-2 and TRBJ2-2): EAGVAQSPRYKIIEKRQSVAFWCNPISGHATLYWYQQILGQGPKLLIQFQNNGVVDDSQLPKDRFSAERLKGVDSTLKIQPAKLEDSAVYLCASSLVSGAGGELFFGEGSRLTVL.

The V and J genes are TRBV5-1 and TRBJ1-1, with D possibly matching TRBD1 (6 bases). CDR3 size: 14 residues. V lost 7 bases to trimming and J lost 5 bases, with 18 bases between them. Germline values: CDR1 SGHRS, CDR2 YFSETQ. The CDR3 region is CASERDPRGTEAFF. The CDR3 DNA follows: TGCGCCAGCGAGAGGGACCCAAGGGGGACTGAAGCTTTCTTT.

The V call is TRBV30, the J call TRBJ1-4, with D possibly being TRBD1 (6 bases). Trimming took 3 bases from V and 8 from J, leaving 13 bases between them. From germline, CDR1 is GTSNPN and CDR2 SVGIG (reference sequence). CDR3 length: 13 residues. CDR3 in DNA: TGTGCCTGGAGGAACACAGGGTACGAAAAACTGTTTTTT. This encodes CAWRNTGYEKLFF. Variable domain in full (rest from reference TRBV30 and TRBJ1-4): SQTIHQWPATLVQPVGSPLSLECTVEGTSNPNLYWYRQAAGRGLQLLFYSVGIGQISSEVPQNLSASRPQDRQFILSSKKLLLSDSGFYLCAWRNTGYEKLFFGSGTQLSVL.

The J gene is TRBJ2-6, the V gene TRBV4-3; unclear D gene. Germline assignment: CDR1 LGHNA and CDR2 YSLEER. This CDR3 comprises 14 residues. Trimming removed 4 bases from V and 2 bases from J, with 6 bases in between. CDR3 sequence: CASSLNTGANVLTF. CDR3 nucleotide sequence: TGCGCCAGCAGCCTCAATACTGGGGCCAACGTCCTGACTTTC.

This clonotype was recorded at least ten times. This sequence joins TRBV5-1 and TRBJ2-5, with D perhaps given as TRBD1 or TRBD2 (5 bases each). V lost 1 base and J 5 bases, leaving 12 bases between the germline ends. The germline CDR1 and CDR2 sequences are SGHRS and YFSETQ. The CDR3 sequence is 14 residues long. This chain's CDR3 is CASSLQGSEETQYF. DNA of the CDR3: TGCGCCAGCAGCTTGCAGGGTAGCGAGGAGACCCAGTACTTC.

A few counts support this clonotype. This chain connects TRBV7-2 to TRBJ2-1, with 9 bases that match TRBD2. Germline assignment: CDR1 SGHTA and CDR2 FQGNSA. CDR3 size: 17 residues. The J segment lost 4 bases and the V segment lost 3 bases, leaving 10 bases of the junction unmatched. The CDR3, as DNA: TGTGCCAGCAGCTTTAGGTCCCTCGCGGGGGGGTACAATGAGCAGTTCTTC. Translation gives CASSFRSLAGGYNEQFF.

This clonotype was recorded many times. The rearrangement uses TRBV7-2 and TRBJ2-5, with D uncertain. Trimming shortened V by 5 bases and J by 7 bases, and 8 bases separated the two germline ends. Germline CDR1 is SGHTA and CDR2 is FQGNSA. The CDR3 is 11 amino acids. For the CDR3, the DNA is TGTGCCAGCAGCGCCCCCGCGACCCAGTACTTC. Residues: CASSAPATQYF.

V is TRBV6-1 and J is TRBJ1-6; 12 bases are shared with TRBD1. The CDR3 has 14 amino acids. The V segment lost 8 bases and the J segment 9 bases; nucleotides outside the gene matches: 5. The germline CDR1 and CDR2 sequences are MNHNS and SASEGT. The CDR3 sequence: CASGGTGGGSPLHF. The CDR3 region has the DNA TGTGCCAGCGGAGGGACAGGGGGCGGTTCACCCCTCCACTTT.

This clonotype has only a few counts. This rearrangement joins TRBV24-1 to TRBJ2-1, with D tentatively TRBD2 (6 bases). The CDR3 has 13 residues. The ends were cut back, 9 bases at V and 6 bases at J, with 14 bases in the middle. Germline V gives CDR1 KGHDR, CDR2 SFDVKD. CDR3 in amino acids: CATEGLGGNEQFF. DNA of the CDR3: TGTGCCACCGAGGGACTGGGCGGCAATGAGCAGTTCTTC.

This clonotype was seen a handful of times. This chain joins TRBV27 and TRBJ1-4, with unresolved D. The CDR3 runs 15 residues. The germline V gene has CDR1 MNHEY and CDR2 SMNVEV (reference sequence). Between the trimmed V and J ends, which lost 3 bases and 5 bases, there was a span of 13 bases. The CDR3 region has the DNA TGTGCCAGCAGTTTTTCCCCGGGAGAGAATGAAAAACTGTTTTTT. Its protein is CASSFSPGENEKLFF.

This clonotype was seen a few times. The rearrangement uses TRBV20-1 and TRBJ2-6; the D call may be TRBD1 or TRBD2 (5 bases each). V lost 6 bases and J lost 4, with 16 bases in between. Germline V gives CDR1 DFQATT, CDR2 SNEGSKA (reference sequence). The CDR3 runs to 15 residues. The CDR3 is CSAARQGPGANVLTF. The CDR3 coding sequence is TGCAGTGCAGCTCGGCAGGGACCCGGGGCCAACGTCCTGACTTTC.

The chain combines TRBV6-1 with TRBJ2-7; D possibly uses TRBD1 or TRBD2 (5 bases each). Per the germline V gene, CDR1 is MNHNS and CDR2 is SASEGT. This CDR3 is built from 15 residues. The V gene lost 6 bases and the J gene lost 3 bases, with 18 bases spanning the gap. The CDR3 sequence is CASSAGTHRIYEQYF. The CDR3 nucleotides read TGTGCCAGCAGCGCCGGGACCCATAGAATCTACGAGCAGTACTTC.

This clonotype occurred a few times. The rearrangement joins TRBV18 to TRBJ2-5; D gene uncertain. The V end lost 8 bases, the J end lost 3 bases, and 10 bases lay between the germline ends. This CDR3 has 12 residues. Germline lookup yields CDR1 KGHSH and CDR2 LQKENI. CDR3 sequence reads: CASQPDKETQYF. The CDR3 nucleotides read TGTGCCAGCCAACCTGATAAAGAGACCCAGTACTTC. The whole variable domain, filled in from reference TRBV18 and TRBJ2-5, reads NAGVMQNPRHLVRRRGQEARLRCSPMKGHSHVYWYRQLPEEGLKFMVYLQKENIIDESGMPKERFSAEFPKEGPSILRIQQVVRGDSAAYFCASQPDKETQYFGPGTRLLVL.

The rearrangement uses TRBV5-1 and TRBJ2-2; D perhaps matches TRBD2 (7 bases). Germline CDR1 reads SGHRS; CDR2 reads YFSETQ. This CDR3 is 15 amino acids long. V lost 5 bases and J 2 bases, leaving 13 bases between the germline ends. CDR3 region: CASRRTGGNTGELFF. CDR3 nucleotides: TGCGCCAGCAGGAGGACGGGGGGCAACACCGGGGAGCTGTTTTTT.

The chain recombines TRBV20-1 with TRBJ2-1; D uncertain. The length of the CDR3 is 13 residues. V lost 0 bases, J lost 6 bases, and 9 bases lay in between. The germline V gene encodes CDR1 DFQATT and CDR2 SNEGSKA (reference sequence). CDR3 residues: CSARDLSSNEQFF. The CDR3 DNA is TGCAGTGCTAGAGATCTTTCGTCCAATGAGCAGTTCTTC.

This clonotype was seen more than once but under ten times. CDR3 bases: TGCGCCAGCAGCTGGAGGACAGGGGAAGAGACCCAGTACTTC. Encoded protein: CASSWRTGEETQYF. J is TRBJ2-5 and V is TRBV5-1; 9 positions agree with TRBD1. There are 14 residues in the CDR3. The J segment lost 3 bases and the V segment lost 3 bases, leaving 3 bases of the junction unmatched. CDR1 is SGHRS and CDR2 is YFSETQ in the germline V gene.

The chain uses TRBV6-5 and TRBJ2-2; D gene unclear. The germline CDR1 and CDR2 sequences are MNHEY and SVGAGI. CDR3 length equals 15 residues. Trimming stripped 7 bases from V and 7 bases from J, with 19 bases between. In nucleotides, the CDR3 is TGTGCCAGCACCATAGAATGGGGATTAGACGGGGAGCTGTTTTTT. It codes for CASTIEWGLDGELFF.

The rearrangement links TRBV12-3 or TRBV12-4 to TRBJ2-1; maybe TRBD2 (6 bases). The CDR3 loop spans 15 amino acids. V lost 0 bases, J lost 3 bases, and 9 bases lay in between. In DNA form, the CDR3 reads TGTGCCAGCAGTTTAGCGGGGGGAGTCTACAATGAGCAGTTCTTC. As protein: CASSLAGGVYNEQFF.

In this sample, this clonotype turned up a few times. This rearrangement joins TRBV4-3 to TRBJ2-2; D perhaps matches TRBD2 (5 bases). Trimming stripped 0 bases from V and 2 bases from J, with 16 bases between. The V gene's germline CDR1 is LGHNA and CDR2 YSLEER. The CDR3 totals 18 residues. In nucleotides, the CDR3 is TGCGCCAGCAGCCAAGAAGTCACGCGGGTCCTCAACACCGGGGAGCTGTTTTTT. Its protein is CASSQEVTRVLNTGELFF.